A single sample is the source of the 3 T cell receptor beta chains below, sequenced in a study of CD8+ T cells in alopecia areata. RNA was isolated and reverse transcribed to cDNA, the sequencing template. Sequencing used immunoSEQ multiplex PCR; TCRdb keeps in-frame clones, though not all of them. The data show about 150,000 clones, about 53% seen once. The material was CD8+ T cells sorted from blood, obtained at week 0. These receptors came from a human donor with alopecia areata.

The chain employs TRBV30 and TRBJ1-1; unclear D gene. V was shortened by 0 bases and J by 3 bases, with 8 bases between the two germline ends. CDR1 and CDR2 from the germline V gene are GTSNPN and SVGIG (reference sequence). This CDR3 is built from 13 residues. The CDR3 here is CAWSVLWDTEAFF. The DNA for the CDR3 is TGTGCCTGGAGTGTACTGTGGGACACTGAAGCTTTCTTT.

J is TRBJ2-1 and V is TRBV2; 10 bases agree with TRBD1. In germline, CDR1 is SNHLY, CDR2 FYNNEI. The V segment lost 9 bases and the J segment 2 bases; nucleotides outside the gene matches: 10. CDR3 length: 16 residues. CDR3 sequence (DNA): TGTGCCAGGAAAACCCGCGGGACAGGGGCCTACAATGAGCAGTTCTTC. It is translated as CARKTRGTGAYNEQFF.

V usage is TRBV4-1 and J usage is TRBJ2-3; D uncertain. V lost 0 bases, J lost 4 bases, and 5 bases lay in between. This CDR3 is built from 13 residues. CDR1 MGHRA and CDR2 YSYEKL come from the germline V gene. The CDR3 bases are TGCGCCAGCAGCCAAGATGAAGCAGATACGCAGTATTTT. Translated, it gives CASSQDEADTQYF.